This TCR beta chain emerged from a study of beta chain features in type 1 diabetes. Reverse transcription of all isolated RNA meant that expressed TCRB transcripts were sequenced. Here immunoSEQ multiplex PCR was the method, and the copy in TCRdb shows in-frame clones only, minus some. Here the sample spans almost 350,000 clones, under 8.5% being singletons. As concerns this clone: Its antigen is still unknown.

General study results and limits: TCRB repertoires of naive, central memory and Treg cells appeared more similar among patients than among healthy donors.

Material for sequencing was central memory CD4+ T cells from blood. The clonotype was recovered from a woman aged 18 to 35 in good health.

The CDR3 reads CATSRDRGHTGELFF. The CDR3 DNA reads as TGTGCCACCAGCAGAGACAGGGGGCACACCGGGGAGCTGTTTTTT. The chain employs TRBV15 and TRBJ2-2, with 8 bases lining up with TRBD1. This CDR3 comprises 15 residues. In germline, CDR1 is LNHNV, CDR2 YYDKDF (reference sequence). With V trimmed by 0 bases and J by 3 bases, 0 bases remained unmatched.